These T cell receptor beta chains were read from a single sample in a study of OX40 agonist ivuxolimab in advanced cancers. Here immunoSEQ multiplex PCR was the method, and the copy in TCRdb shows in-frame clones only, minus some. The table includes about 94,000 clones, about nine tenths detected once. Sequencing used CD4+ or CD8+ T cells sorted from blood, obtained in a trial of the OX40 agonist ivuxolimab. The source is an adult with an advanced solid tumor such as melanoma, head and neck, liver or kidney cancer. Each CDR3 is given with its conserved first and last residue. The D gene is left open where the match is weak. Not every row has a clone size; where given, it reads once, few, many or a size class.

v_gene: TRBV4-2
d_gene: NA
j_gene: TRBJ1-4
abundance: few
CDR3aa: CASSQDTATKKLFF
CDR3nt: TGTGCCAGCAGCCAAGATACGGCCACCAAGAAACTGTTTTTT

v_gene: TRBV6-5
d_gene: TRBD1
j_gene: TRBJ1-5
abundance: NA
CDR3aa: CASSPDRGNQPQHF
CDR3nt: TGTGCCAGCAGCCCGGACAGGGGAAATCAGCCCCAGCATTTT

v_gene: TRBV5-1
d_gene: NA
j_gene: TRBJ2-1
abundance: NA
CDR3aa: CASSRKSGVNEQFF
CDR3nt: TGCGCCAGCAGCCGTAAATCGGGGGTCAATGAGCAGTTCTTC

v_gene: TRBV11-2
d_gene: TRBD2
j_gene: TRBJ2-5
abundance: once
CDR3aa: CASSLGLGGNQETQYF
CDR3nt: TGTGCCAGCAGCTTGGGTCTCGGGGGGAACCAAGAGACCCAGTACTTC

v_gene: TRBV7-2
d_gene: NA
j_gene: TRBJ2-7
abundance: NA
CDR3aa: CASSSQGLFSYEQYF
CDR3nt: TGTGCCAGCAGCTCACAGGGCCTTTTCTCCTACGAGCAGTACTTC

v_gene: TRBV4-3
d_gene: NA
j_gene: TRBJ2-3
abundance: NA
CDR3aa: CASSQDRGSRGATDTQYF
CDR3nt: TGCGCCAGCAGCCAAGATAGGGGGTCCAGGGGGGCCACAGATACGCAGTATTTT

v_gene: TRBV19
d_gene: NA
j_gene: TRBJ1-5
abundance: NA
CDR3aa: CASKTVGRGQPQHF
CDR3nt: TGTGCCAGTAAAACTGTGGGCAGGGGCCAGCCCCAGCATTTT

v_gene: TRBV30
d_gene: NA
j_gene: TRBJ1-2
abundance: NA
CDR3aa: CAWSASGNGYTF
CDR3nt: TGTGCCTGGAGTGCCTCAGGGAATGGCTACACCTTC

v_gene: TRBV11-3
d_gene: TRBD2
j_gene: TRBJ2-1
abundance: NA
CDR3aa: CASSLDGNPLRGGRLNEQFF
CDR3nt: TGTGCCAGCAGCTTAGATGGGAACCCTCTTCGGGGGGGCCGTTTGAATGAGCAGTTCTTC

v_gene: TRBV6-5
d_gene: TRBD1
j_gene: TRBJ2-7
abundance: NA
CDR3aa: CASRGETGGVYEQYF
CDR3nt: TGTGCCAGCAGGGGAGAGACAGGGGGGGTCTACGAGCAGTACTTC

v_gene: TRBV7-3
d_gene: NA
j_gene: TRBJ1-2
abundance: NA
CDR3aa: CASSLSGDYGYTF
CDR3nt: TGTGCCAGCAGCTTATCAGGAGACTATGGCTACACCTTC

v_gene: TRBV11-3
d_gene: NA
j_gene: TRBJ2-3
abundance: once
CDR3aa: CASSLGLRDALEDTQYF
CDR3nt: TGTGCCAGCAGCTTAGGCCTCCGGGACGCCCTCGAAGATACGCAGTATTTT